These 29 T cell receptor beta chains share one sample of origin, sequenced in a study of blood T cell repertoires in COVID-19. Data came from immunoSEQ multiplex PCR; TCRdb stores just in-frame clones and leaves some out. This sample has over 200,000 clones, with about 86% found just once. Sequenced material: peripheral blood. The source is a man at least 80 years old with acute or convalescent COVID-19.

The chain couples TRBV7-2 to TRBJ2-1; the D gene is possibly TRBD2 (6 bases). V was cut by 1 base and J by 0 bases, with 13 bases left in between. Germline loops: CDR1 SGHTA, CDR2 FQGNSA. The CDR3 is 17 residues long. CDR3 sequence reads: CASSLEERVSSYNEQFF. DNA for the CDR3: TGTGCCAGCAGCTTAGAAGAGCGGGTGAGCTCCTACAATGAGCAGTTCTTC. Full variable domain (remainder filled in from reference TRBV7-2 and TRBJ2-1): GAGVSQSPSNKVTEKGKDVELRCDPISGHTALYWYRQSLGQGLEFLIYFQGNSAPDKSGLPSDRFSAERTGGSVSTLTIQRTQQEDSAVYLCASSLEERVSSYNEQFFGPGTRLTVL.

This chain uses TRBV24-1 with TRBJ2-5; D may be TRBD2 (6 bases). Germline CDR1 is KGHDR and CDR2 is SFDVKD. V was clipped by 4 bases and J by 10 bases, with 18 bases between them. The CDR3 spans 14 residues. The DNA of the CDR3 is TGTGCCACCAGTGAGGGTTTGGGACTGAGTGTCCAGTACTTC. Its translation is CATSEGLGLSVQYF.

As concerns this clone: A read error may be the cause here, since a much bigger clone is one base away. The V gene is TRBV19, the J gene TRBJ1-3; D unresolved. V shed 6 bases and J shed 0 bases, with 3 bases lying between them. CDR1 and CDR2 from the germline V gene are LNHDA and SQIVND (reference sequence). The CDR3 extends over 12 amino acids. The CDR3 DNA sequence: TGTGCCAGTAGGCGCTCTGGAAACACCATATATTTT. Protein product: CASRRSGNTIYF.

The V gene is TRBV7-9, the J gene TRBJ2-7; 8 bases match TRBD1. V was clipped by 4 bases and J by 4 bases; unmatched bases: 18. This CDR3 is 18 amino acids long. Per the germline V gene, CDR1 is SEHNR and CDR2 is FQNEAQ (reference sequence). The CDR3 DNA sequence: TGTGCCAGCAGCTCTGACCACACTAGAAACACAGGGGGATACGAGCAGTACTTC. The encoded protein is CASSSDHTRNTGGYEQYF. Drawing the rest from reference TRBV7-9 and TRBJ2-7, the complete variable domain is DTGVSQNPRHKITKRGQNVTFRCDPISEHNRLYWYRQTLGQGPEFLTYFQNEAQLEKSRLLSDRFSAERPKGSFSTLEIQRTEQGDSAMYLCASSSDHTRNTGGYEQYFGPGTRLTVT.

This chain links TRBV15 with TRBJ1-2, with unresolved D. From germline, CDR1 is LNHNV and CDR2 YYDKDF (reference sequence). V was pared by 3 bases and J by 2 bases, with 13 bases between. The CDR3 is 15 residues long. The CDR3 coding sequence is TGTGCCACCAGCAGCCGGATCGGAGGGAACTATGGCTACACCTTC. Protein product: CATSSRIGGNYGYTF.

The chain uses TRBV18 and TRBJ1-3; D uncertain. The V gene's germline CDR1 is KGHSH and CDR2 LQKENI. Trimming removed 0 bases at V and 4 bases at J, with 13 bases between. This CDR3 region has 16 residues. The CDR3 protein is CASSPPEEHLGNTIYF. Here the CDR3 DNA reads TGTGCCAGCTCACCACCGGAGGAACACCTCGGAAACACCATATATTTT. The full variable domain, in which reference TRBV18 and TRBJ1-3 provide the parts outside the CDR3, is NAGVMQNPRHLVRRRGQEARLRCSPMKGHSHVYWYRQLPEEGLKFMVYLQKENIIDESGMPKERFSAEFPKEGPSILRIQQVVRGDSAAYFCASSPPEEHLGNTIYFGEGSWLTVV.

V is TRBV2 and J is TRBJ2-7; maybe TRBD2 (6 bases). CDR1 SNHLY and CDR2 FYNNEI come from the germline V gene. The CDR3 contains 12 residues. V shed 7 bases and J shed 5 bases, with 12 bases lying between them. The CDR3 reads CASTGDGNEQYF. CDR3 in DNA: TGTGCCAGCACGGGGGACGGGAACGAGCAGTACTTC.

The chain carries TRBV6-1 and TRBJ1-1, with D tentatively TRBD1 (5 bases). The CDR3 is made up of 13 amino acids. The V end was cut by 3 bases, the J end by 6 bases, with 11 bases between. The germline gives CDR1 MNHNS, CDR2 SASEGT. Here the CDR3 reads CASSDWGGAEAFF. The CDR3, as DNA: TGTGCCAGCAGTGATTGGGGAGGGGCTGAAGCTTTCTTT.

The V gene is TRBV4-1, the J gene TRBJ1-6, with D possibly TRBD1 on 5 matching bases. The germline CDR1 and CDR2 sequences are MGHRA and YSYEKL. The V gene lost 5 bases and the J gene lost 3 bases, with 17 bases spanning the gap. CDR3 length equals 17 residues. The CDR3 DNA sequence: TGCGCCAGCAGCGAATCGTCCCGGGACTTCTATAATTCACCCCTCCACTTT. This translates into CASSESSRDFYNSPLHF.

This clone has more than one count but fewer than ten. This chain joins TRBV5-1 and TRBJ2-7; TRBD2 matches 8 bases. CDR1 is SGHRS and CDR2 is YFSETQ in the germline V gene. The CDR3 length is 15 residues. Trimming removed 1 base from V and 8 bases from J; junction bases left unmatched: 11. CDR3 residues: CASSLPSGRERQQYF. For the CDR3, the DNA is TGCGCCAGCAGCTTGCCAAGCGGGAGAGAGAGACAGCAGTACTTC.

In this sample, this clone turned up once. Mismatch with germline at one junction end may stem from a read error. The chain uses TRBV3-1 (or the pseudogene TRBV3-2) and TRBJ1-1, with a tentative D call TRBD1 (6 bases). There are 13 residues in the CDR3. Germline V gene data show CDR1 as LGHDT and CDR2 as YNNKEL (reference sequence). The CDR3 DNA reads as TGTGCCAGCAGCCGTCAGGGGAACGCTGAAGCTTTCTTT. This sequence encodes CASSRQGNAEAFF.

The CDR3 bases are TGTGCCAGCAGTTACTCGGCGGGGGCCAAAAATGAGCAGTTCTTC. This sequence encodes CASSYSAGAKNEQFF. V gene TRBV6-5 combines with J gene TRBJ2-1, with a possible D match to TRBD2 (7 bases). V was trimmed by 0 bases and J by 7 bases, leaving 13 bases between them. The CDR3 loop spans 15 amino acids. Germline V gives CDR1 MNHEY, CDR2 SVGAGI.

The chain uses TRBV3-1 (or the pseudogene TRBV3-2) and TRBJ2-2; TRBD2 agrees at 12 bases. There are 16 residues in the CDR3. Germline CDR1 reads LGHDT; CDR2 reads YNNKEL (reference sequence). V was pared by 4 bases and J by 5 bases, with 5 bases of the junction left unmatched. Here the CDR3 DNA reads TGTGCCAGCAGCCGGACTAGCGGGATGTTGACCGGGGAGCTGTTTTTT. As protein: CASSRTSGMLTGELFF.

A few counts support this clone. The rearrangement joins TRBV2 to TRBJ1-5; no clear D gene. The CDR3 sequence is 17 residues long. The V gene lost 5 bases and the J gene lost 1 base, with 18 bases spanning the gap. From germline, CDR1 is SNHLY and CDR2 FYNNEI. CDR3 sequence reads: CASSKSRSLVSNQPQHF. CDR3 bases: TGTGCCAGCAGTAAGAGTCGTTCCTTGGTCAGCAATCAGCCCCAGCATTTT.

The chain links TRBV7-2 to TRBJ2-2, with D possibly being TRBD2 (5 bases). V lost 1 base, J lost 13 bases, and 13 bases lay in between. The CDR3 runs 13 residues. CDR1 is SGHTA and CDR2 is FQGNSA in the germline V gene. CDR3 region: CASSLEGISGLFF. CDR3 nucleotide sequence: TGTGCCAGCAGCTTAGAAGGCATCAGCGGGCTGTTTTTT.

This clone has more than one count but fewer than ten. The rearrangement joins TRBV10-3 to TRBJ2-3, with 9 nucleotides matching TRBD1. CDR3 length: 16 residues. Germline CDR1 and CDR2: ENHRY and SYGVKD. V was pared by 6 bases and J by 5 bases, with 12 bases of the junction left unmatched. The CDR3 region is CAIRPPTGQGRDTQYF. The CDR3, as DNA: TGTGCCATCAGGCCCCCCACGGGACAGGGTAGAGATACGCAGTATTTT.

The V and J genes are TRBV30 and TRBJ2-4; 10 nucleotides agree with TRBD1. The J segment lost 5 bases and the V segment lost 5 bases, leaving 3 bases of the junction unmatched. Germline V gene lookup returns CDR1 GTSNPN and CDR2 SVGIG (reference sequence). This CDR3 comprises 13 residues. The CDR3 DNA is TGTGCCTGGGGGACAGGGGCTGAAAACATTCAGTACTTC. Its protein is CAWGTGAENIQYF.

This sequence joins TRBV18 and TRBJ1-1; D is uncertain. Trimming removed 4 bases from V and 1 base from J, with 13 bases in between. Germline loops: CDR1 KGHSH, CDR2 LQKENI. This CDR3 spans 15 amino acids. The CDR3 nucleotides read TGTGCCAGCTCACTGCCTTTACCCGGGAACACTGAAGCTTTCTTT. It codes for CASSLPLPGNTEAFF.

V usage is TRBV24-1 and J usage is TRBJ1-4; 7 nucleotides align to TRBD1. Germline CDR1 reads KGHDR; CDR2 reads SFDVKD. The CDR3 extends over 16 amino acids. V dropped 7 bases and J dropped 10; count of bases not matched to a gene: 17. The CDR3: CATSEGDRHRGGKLFF. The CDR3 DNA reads TGTGCCACCAGCGAGGGGGACAGACACCGGGGCGGAAAACTGTTTTTT.

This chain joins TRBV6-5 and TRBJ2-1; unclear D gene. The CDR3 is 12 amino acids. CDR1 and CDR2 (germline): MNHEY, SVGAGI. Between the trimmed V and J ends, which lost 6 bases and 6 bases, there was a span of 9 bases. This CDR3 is CASRPSGNEQFF. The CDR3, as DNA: TGTGCCAGCAGGCCCAGTGGCAATGAGCAGTTCTTC.

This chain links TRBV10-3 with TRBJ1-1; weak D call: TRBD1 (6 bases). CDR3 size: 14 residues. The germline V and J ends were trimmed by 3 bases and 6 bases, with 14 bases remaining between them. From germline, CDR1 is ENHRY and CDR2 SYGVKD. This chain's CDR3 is CAISDWTQGPEAFF. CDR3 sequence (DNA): TGTGCCATCAGTGACTGGACCCAGGGGCCTGAAGCTTTCTTT.

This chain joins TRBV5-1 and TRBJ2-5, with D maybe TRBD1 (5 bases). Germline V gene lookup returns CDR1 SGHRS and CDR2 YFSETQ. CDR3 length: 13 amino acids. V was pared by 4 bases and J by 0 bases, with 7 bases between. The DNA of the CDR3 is TGCGCCAGCAGCGGCAGGGACCAAGAGACCCAGTACTTC. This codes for CASSGRDQETQYF.

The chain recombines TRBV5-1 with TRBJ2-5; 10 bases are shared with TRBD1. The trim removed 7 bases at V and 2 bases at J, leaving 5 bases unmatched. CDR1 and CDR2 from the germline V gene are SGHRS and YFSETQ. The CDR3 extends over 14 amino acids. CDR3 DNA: TGCGCCAGCTCGACAGGGGGCGCTCAAGAGACCCAGTACTTC. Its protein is CASSTGGAQETQYF.

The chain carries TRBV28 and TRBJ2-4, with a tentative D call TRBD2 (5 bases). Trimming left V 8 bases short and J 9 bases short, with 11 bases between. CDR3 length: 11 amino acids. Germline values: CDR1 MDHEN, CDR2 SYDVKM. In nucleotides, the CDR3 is TGTGCCAGCGCCGGTACTAGCATTCAGTACTTC. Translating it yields CASAGTSIQYF.

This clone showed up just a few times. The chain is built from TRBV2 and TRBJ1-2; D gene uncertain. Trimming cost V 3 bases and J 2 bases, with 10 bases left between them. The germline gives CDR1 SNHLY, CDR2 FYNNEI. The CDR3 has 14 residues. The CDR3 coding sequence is TGTGCCAGCAGTGAGGCCGCGCGGAACTATGGCTACACCTTC. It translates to CASSEAARNYGYTF.

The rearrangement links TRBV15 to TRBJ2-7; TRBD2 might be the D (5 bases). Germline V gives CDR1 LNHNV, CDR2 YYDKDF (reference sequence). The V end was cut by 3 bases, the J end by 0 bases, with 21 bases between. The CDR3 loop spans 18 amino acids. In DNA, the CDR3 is TGTGCCACCAGCAGGTACCCCTCCGCCTCTGGGAGCTCCTACGAGCAGTACTTC. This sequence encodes CATSRYPSASGSSYEQYF.

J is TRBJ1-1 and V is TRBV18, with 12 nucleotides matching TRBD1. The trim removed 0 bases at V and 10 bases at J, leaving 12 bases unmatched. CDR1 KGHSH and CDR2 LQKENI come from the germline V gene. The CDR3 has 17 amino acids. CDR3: CASSPPKSGTGGIVAFF. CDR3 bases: TGTGCCAGCTCACCACCCAAATCCGGGACAGGGGGCATAGTAGCTTTCTTT.

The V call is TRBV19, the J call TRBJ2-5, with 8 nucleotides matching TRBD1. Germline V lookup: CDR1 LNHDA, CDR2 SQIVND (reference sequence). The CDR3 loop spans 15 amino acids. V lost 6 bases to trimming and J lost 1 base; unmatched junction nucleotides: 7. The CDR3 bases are TGTGCCAGTAGGAGACAGGGGCAGTGCCAAGAGACCCAGTACTTC. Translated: CASRRQGQCQETQYF. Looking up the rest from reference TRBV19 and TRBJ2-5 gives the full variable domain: DGGITQSPKYLFRKEGQNVTLSCEQNLNHDAMYWYRQDPGQGLRLIYYSQIVNDFQKGDIAEGYSVSREKKESFPLTVTSAQKNPTAFYLCASRRQGQCQETQYFGPGTRLLVL.

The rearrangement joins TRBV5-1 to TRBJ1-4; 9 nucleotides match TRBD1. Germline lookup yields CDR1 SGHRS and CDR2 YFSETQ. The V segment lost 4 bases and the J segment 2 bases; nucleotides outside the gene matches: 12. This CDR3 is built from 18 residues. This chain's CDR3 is CASSPWGGQGATNEKLFF. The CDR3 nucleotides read TGCGCCAGCAGCCCTTGGGGGGGACAGGGTGCGACTAATGAAAAACTGTTTTTT.